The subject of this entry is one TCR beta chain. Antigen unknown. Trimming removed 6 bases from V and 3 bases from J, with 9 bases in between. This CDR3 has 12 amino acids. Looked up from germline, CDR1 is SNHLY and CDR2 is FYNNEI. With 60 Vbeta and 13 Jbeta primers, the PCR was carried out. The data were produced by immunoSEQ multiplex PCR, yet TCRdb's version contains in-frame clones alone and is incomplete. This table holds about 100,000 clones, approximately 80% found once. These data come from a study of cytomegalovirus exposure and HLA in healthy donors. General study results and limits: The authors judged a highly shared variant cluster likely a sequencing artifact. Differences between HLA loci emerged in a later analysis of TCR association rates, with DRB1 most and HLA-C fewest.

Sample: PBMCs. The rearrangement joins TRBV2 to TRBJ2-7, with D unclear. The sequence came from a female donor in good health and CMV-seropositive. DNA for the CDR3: TGTGCCAGCAGCCCCAGAATCTACGAGCAGTACTTC. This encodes CASSPRIYEQYF.